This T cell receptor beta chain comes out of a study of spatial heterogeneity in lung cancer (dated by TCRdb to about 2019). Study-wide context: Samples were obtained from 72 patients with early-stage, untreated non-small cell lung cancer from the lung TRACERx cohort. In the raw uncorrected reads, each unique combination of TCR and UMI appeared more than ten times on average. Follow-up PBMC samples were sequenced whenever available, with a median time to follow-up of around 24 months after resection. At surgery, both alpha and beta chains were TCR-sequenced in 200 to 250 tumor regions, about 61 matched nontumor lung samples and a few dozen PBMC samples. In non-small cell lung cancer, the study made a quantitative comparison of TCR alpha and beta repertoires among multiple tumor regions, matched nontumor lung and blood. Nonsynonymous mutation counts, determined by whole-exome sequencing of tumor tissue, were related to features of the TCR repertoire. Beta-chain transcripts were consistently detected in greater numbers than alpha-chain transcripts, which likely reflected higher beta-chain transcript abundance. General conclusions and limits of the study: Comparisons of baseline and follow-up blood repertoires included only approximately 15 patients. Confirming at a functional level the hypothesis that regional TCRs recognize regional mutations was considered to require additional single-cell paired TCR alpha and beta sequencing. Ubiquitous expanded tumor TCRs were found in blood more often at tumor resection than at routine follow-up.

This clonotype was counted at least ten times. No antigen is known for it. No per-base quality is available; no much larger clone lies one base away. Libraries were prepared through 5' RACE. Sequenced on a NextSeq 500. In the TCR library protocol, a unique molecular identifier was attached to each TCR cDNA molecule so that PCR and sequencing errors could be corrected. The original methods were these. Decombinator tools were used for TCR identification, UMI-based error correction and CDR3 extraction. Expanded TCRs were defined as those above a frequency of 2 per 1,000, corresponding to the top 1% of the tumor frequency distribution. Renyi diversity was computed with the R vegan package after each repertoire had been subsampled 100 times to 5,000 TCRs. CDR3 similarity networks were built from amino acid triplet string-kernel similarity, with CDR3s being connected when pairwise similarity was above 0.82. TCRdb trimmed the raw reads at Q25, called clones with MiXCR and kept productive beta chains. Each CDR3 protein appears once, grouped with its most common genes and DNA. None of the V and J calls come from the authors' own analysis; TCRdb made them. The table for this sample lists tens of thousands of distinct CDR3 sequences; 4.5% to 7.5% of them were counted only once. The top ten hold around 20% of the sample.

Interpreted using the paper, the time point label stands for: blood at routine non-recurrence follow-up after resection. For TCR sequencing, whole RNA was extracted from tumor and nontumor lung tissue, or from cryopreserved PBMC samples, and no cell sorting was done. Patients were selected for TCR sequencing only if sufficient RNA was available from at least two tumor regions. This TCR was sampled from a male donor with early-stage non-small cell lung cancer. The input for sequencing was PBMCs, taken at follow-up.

This receptor has the CDR3 CASSISQGADTQYF. The nucleotide sequence is given as TGTGCCAGTAGTATTTCGCAGGGGGCAGATACGCAGTATTTT. The chain employs TRBV19 and TRBJ2-3; 7 bases in the middle match TRBD1. Ends trimmed: V by 3 bases, J by 4 bases; bases unmatched to a gene: 4. The CDR3 contains 14 residues, cysteine and phenylalanine counted. Only the CDR3 DNA stays, 42 bases, in frame from base 1. The germline V gene (reference sequence) supplies CDR1 LNHDA and CDR2 SQIVND.